Below are 7 T cell receptor beta chains sequenced from a single sample in a study of control samples from healthy donors and cancer patients. Sequenced by immunoSEQ multiplex PCR; TCRdb stores in-frame clones only, minus some. The table includes about 88,000 clones, more than 85% detected once. Sequencing was done on a sample of blood. These receptors came from a man aged 18 to 30 in good health.

This clone came up once. This rearrangement joins TRBV11-3 to TRBJ1-6, with D tentatively TRBD1 (6 bases). V shed 1 base and J shed 8 bases, with 9 bases lying between them. Per the germline V gene, CDR1 is SGHNT and CDR2 is YENEEA. This CDR3 comprises 14 residues. This CDR3 is CASSLAGGDSPLHF. CDR3 DNA sequence: TGTGCCAGCAGCTTAGCTGGGGGCGATTCACCCCTCCACTTT.

The DNA for the CDR3 is TGCGCCAGCAGCCAAGTCATAGCGGGAGTGGTTAATGAGCAGTTCTTC. Protein sequence: CASSQVIAGVVNEQFF. The V and J genes are TRBV4-3 and TRBJ2-1, with 9 bases fitting TRBD2. Per germline, CDR1 LGHNA and CDR2 YSLEER. This CDR3 has 16 residues. The trim removed 1 base at V and 7 bases at J, leaving 8 bases unmatched.

The gene calls are TRBV6-5 and TRBJ1-1; the match to TRBD1 covers 9 bases. CDR1 and CDR2 from the germline V gene are MNHEY and SVGAGI. The V segment lost 6 bases and the J segment 4 bases; nucleotides outside the gene matches: 6. The CDR3 consists of 14 residues. The CDR3 sequence is CASRTGQGFTEAFF. The CDR3 DNA reads TGTGCCAGCAGAACGGGACAGGGTTTCACTGAAGCTTTCTTT.

V usage is TRBV19 and J usage is TRBJ2-3; TRBD2 agrees at 7 bases. This CDR3 region has 13 residues. The ends lost 8 bases at V and 3 bases at J; junction bases unmatched: 5. The germline CDR1 and CDR2 sequences are LNHDA and SQIVND (reference sequence). The CDR3 nucleotides are TGTGCCAGTTCCAATAGCGGGACAGATACGCAGTATTTT. It is translated as CASSNSGTDTQYF.

The chain combines TRBV6-2 or TRBV6-3 with TRBJ2-5, with D perhaps matching TRBD1 (5 bases). Trimming took off 2 bases at V and 5 bases at J, with 18 bases between the two ends. This CDR3 comprises 16 residues. CDR1 is MNHEY and CDR2 is SVGEGT in the germline V gene. The CDR3 sequence: CASSYDRSPGQETQYF. CDR3 nucleotide sequence: TGTGCCAGCAGTTACGATCGGTCGCCAGGGCAGGAGACCCAGTACTTC.

The J gene is TRBJ2-1, the V gene TRBV7-9; unclear D gene. Germline V CDR1 and CDR2: SEHNR, FQNEAQ (reference sequence). Trimming took off 3 bases at V and 0 bases at J, with 3 bases between the two ends. This CDR3 spans 13 amino acids. The CDR3 loop reads CASSFSSYNEQFF. DNA of the CDR3: TGTGCCAGCAGCTTTAGCTCCTACAATGAGCAGTTCTTC.

This clone has only a few counts. The rearrangement links TRBV14 to TRBJ1-1; 9 bases line up with TRBD1. The CDR3 is 13 amino acids. The junction had 7 bases not matched to a gene; V was cut back by 4 bases and J by 10 bases. Germline CDR1 reads SGHDN; CDR2 reads FVKESK. Written as DNA, the CDR3 is TGTGCCAGCAGCCTTGGGACAGGGCTTAGAGCTTTCTTT. Residues: CASSLGTGLRAFF.